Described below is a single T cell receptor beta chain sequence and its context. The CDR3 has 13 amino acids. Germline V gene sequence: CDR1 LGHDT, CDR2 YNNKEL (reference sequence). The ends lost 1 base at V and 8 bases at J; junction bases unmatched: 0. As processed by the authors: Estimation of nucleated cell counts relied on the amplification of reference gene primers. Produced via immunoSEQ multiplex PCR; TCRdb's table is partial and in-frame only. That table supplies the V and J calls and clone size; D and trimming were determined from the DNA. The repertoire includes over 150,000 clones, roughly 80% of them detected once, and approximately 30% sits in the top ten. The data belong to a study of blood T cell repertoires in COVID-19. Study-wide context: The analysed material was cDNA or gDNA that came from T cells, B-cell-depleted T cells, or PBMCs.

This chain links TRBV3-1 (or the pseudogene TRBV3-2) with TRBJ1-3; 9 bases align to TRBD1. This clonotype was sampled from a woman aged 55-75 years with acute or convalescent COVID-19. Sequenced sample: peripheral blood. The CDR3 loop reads CASSQGDRDTIYF. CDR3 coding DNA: TGTGCCAGCAGCCAAGGGGACAGGGACACCATATATTTT.